The TCR beta chain under discussion was sequenced for a study of blood T cell repertoires in COVID-19. At the level of the study: Researchers got acute and convalescent COVID-19 samples from the United States, Italy and Spain.

The CDR3 totals 14 residues. Trimming cost V 4 bases and J 1 base, with 10 bases left between them. CDR1 and CDR2 from the germline V gene are MNHEY and SMNVEV (reference sequence). As processed by the authors: Nucleated cell number was recorded as an estimate derived from reference gene primer amplification. The table came from immunoSEQ multiplex PCR; TCRdb's copy has only in-frame clones and leaves some out. V, J and clone size are taken as reported in that table, and D and trimming were inferred from the DNA itself. The data contain roughly 71,000 clones, 70% to 90% of them singletons. The sequenced sample consisted of peripheral blood. The TCR was taken from a middle-aged man with acute or convalescent COVID-19. The chain is built from TRBV27 and TRBJ1-1; D ambiguous. The CDR3 reads CASSSGLQNTEAFF. In DNA, the CDR3 is TGTGCCAGCAGTTCCGGACTCCAGAACACTGAAGCTTTCTTT.